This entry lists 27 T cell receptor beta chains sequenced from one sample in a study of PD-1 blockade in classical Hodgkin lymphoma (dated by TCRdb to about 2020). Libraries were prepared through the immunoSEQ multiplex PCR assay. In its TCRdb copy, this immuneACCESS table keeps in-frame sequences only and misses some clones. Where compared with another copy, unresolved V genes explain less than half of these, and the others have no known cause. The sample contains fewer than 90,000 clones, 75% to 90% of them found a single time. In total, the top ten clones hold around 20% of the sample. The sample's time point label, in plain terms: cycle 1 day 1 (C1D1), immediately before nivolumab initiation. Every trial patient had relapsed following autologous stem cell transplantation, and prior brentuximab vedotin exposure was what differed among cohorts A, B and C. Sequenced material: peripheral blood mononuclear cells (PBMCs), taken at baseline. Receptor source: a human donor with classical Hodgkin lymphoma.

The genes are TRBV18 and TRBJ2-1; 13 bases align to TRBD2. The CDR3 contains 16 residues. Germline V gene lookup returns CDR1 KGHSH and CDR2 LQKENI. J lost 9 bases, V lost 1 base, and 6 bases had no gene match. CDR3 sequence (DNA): TGTGCCAGCTCACCACTGGGACTAGCGGGAAATGCTGAGCAGTTCTTC. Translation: CASSPLGLAGNAEQFF.

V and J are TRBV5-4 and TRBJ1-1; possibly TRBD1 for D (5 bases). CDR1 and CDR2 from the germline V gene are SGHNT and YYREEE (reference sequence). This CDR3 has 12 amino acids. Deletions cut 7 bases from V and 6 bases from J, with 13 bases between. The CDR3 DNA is TGTGCCAGCGGTTGGGGGGATGCTGAAGCTTTCTTT. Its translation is CASGWGDAEAFF.

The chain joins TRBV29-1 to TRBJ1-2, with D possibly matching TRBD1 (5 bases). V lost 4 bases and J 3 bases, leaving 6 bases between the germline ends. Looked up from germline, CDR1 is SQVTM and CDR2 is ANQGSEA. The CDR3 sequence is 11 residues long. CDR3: CSVVGDYGYTF. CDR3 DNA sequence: TGCAGCGTTGTAGGGGACTATGGCTACACCTTC.

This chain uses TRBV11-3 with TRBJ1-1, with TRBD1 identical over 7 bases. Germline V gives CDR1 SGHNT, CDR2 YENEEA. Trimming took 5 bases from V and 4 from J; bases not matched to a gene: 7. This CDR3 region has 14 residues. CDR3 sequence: CASSISGGVTEAFF. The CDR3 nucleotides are TGTGCCAGCAGCATTTCAGGGGGTGTCACTGAAGCTTTCTTT.

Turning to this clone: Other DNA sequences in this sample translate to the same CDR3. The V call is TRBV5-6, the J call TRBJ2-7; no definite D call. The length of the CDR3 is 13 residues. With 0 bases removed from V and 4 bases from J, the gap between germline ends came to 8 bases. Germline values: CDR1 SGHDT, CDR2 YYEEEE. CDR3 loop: CASSLDTVYEQYF. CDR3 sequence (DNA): TGTGCCAGCAGCTTGGATACCGTATACGAGCAGTACTTC. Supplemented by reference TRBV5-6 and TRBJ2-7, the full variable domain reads DAGVTQSPTHLIKTRGQQVTLRCSPKSGHDTVSWYQQALGQGPQFIFQYYEEEERQRGNFPDRFSGHQFPNYSSELNVNALLLGDSALYLCASSLDTVYEQYFGPGTRLTVT.

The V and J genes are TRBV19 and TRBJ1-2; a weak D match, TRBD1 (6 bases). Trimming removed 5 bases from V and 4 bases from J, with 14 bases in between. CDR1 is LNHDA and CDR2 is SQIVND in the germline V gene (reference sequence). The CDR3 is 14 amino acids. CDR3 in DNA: TGTGCCAGTAGTTGGAACAGGGTCCCCTATGGCTACACCTTC. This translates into CASSWNRVPYGYTF.

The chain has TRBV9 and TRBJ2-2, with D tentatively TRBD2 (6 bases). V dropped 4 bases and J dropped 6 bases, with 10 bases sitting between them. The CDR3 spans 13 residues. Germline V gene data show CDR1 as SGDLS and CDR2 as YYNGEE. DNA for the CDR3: TGTGCCAGCAGCAGACGGGACTCCGGGGAGCTGTTTTTT. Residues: CASSRRDSGELFF.

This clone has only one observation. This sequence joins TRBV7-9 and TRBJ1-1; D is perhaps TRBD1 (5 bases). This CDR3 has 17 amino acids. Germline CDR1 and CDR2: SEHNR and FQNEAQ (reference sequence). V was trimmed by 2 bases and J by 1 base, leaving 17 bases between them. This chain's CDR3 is CASSLLLGRGRNTEAFF. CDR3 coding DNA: TGTGCCAGCAGCTTATTACTCGGCCGGGGGAGGAACACTGAAGCTTTCTTT.

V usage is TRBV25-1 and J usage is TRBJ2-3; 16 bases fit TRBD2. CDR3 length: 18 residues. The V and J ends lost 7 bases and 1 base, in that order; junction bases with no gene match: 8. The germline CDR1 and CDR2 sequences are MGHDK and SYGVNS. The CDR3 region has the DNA TGTGCCAGCACCCCGGCCGGGACTAGCGGGAGGGGCACAGATACGCAGTATTTT. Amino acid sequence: CASTPAGTSGRGTDTQYF.

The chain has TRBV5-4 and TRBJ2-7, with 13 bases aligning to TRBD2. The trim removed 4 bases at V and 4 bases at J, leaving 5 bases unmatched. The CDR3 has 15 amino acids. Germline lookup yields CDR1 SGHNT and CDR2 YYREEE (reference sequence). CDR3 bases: TGTGCCAGCAGCCCGGGACTAGCGGGACCGTACGAGCAGTACTTC. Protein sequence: CASSPGLAGPYEQYF.

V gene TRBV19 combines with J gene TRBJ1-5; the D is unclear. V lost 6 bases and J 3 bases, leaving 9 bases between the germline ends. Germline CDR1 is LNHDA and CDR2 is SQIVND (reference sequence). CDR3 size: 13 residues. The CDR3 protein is CASSLPPNQPQHF. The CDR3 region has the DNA TGTGCCAGTAGCCTCCCTCCCAATCAGCCCCAGCATTTT.

The CDR3 reads CASSLLPGQGDTEAFF. The CDR3 DNA follows: TGTGCCAGCAGCTTACTACCGGGACAGGGTGACACTGAAGCTTTCTTT. J is TRBJ1-1 and V is TRBV11-2; 9 bases are a match to TRBD1. The CDR3 spans 16 residues. Germline V gene data show CDR1 as SGHAT and CDR2 as FQNNGV. With 2 bases clipped from V and 3 bases from J, the junction kept 7 bases outside the gene matches.

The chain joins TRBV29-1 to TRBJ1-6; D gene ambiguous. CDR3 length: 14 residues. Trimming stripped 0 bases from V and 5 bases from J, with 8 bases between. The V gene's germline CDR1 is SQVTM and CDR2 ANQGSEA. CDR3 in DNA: TGCAGCGTTGAAGAAGGGTCCAATAATTCACCCCTCCACTTT. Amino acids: CSVEEGSNNSPLHF.

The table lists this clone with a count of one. The DNA for the CDR3 is TGTGCCAGCAGTTCCCTACCGACTAGCGGGAGGGGGCCAGATACGCAGTATTTT. Translation: CASSSLPTSGRGPDTQYF. This chain uses TRBV27 with TRBJ2-3; 14 nucleotides align to TRBD2. V lost 4 bases and J lost 4; bases outside the gene matches: 10. From germline, CDR1 is MNHEY and CDR2 SMNVEV (reference sequence). The CDR3 is 18 residues long.

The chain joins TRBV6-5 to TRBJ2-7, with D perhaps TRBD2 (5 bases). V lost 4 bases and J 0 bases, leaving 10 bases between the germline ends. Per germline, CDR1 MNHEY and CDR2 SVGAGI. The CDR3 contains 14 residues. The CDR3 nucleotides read TGTGCCAGCAGTTTTACCGGGGACTCCTACGAGCAGTACTTC. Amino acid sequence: CASSFTGDSYEQYF.

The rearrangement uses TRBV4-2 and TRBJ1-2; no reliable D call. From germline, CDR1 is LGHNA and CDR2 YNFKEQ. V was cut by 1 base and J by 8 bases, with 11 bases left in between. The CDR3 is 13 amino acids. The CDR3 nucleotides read TGTGCCAGCAGCCAAGTTGATCAGCAGGGCTACACCTTC. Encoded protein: CASSQVDQQGYTF.

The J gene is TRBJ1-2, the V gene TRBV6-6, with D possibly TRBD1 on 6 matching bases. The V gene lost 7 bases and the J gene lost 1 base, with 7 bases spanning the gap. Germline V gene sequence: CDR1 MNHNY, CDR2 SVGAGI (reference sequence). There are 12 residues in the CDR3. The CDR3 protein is CASMDSNYGYTF. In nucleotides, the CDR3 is TGTGCCAGCATGGACAGTAACTATGGCTACACCTTC.

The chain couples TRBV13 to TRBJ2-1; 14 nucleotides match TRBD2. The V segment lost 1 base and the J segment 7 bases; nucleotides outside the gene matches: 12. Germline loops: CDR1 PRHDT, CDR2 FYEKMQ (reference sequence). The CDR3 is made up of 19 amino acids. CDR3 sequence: CASSLDGLAGGSLGNEQFF. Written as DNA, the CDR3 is TGTGCCAGCAGCTTAGACGGACTAGCGGGAGGTAGTTTGGGTAATGAGCAGTTCTTC.

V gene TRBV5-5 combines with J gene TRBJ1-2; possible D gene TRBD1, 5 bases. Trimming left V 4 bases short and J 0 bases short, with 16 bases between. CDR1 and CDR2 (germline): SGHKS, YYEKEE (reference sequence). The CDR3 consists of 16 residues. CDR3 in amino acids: CASSTRLSGANYGYTF. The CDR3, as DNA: TGTGCCAGCAGCACCCGTCTTTCGGGGGCTAACTATGGCTACACCTTC.

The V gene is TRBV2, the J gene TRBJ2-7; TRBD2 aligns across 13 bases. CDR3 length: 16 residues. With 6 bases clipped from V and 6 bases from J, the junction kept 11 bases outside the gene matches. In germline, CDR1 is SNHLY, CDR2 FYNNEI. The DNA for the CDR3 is TGTGCCAGCAGGGAAAGCCCGGGACTAGCGGGATTCGAGCAGTACTTC. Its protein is CASRESPGLAGFEQYF.

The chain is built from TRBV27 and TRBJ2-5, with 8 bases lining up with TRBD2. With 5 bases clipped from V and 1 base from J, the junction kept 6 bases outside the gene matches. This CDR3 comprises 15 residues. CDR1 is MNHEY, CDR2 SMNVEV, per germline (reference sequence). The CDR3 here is CASSTSGAVQETQYF. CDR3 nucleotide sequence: TGTGCCAGCAGTACTAGCGGCGCGGTCCAAGAGACCCAGTACTTC.

The CDR3 sequence: CASSLASSWGSDTQYF. As DNA, the CDR3 is TGTGCCAGCAGCTTAGCTTCTAGTTGGGGGTCCGATACGCAGTATTTT. The V gene is TRBV5-8, the J gene TRBJ2-3; D may match TRBD1 or TRBD2 (5 bases each). The CDR3 sequence is 16 residues long. Trimming took 2 bases from V and 6 from J, leaving 19 bases between them. Germline CDR1 SGHTS, CDR2 YDEGEE.

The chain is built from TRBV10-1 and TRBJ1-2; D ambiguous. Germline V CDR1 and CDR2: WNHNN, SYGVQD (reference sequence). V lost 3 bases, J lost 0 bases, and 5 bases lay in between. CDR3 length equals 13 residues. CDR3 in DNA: TGCGCCAGCAGTGAAGGGACTAACTATGGCTACACCTTC. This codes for CASSEGTNYGYTF.

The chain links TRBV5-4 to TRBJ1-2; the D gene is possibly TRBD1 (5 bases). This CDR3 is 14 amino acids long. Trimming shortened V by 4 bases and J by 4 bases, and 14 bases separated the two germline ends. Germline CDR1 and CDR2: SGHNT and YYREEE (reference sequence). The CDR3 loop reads CASSTDSTGYGYTF. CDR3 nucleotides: TGTGCCAGCAGCACGGACTCCACAGGCTATGGCTACACCTTC.

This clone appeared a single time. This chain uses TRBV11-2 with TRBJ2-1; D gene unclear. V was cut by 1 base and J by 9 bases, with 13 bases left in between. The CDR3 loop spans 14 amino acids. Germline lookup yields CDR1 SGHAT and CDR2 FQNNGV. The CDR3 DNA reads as TGTGCCAGCAGCTTAGGGCTAGTTTATCTTGAGCAGTTCTTC. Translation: CASSLGLVYLEQFF.

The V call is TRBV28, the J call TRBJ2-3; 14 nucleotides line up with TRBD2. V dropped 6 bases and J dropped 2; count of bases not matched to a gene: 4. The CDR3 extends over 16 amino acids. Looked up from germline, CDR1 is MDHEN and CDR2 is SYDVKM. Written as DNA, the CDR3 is TGTGCCAGCAGCACGGGACTAGCGGGGGACACAGATACGCAGTATTTT. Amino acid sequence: CASSTGLAGDTDTQYF.

CDR3 protein: CASSLGYQETQYF. CDR3 nucleotides: TGTGCCAGCAGCTTAGGGTACCAAGAGACCCAGTACTTC. The chain combines TRBV7-9 with TRBJ2-5; D not certain. This CDR3 is 13 amino acids long. The V gene's germline CDR1 is SEHNR and CDR2 FQNEAQ (reference sequence). Trimming removed 1 base at V and 0 bases at J, with 3 bases between.